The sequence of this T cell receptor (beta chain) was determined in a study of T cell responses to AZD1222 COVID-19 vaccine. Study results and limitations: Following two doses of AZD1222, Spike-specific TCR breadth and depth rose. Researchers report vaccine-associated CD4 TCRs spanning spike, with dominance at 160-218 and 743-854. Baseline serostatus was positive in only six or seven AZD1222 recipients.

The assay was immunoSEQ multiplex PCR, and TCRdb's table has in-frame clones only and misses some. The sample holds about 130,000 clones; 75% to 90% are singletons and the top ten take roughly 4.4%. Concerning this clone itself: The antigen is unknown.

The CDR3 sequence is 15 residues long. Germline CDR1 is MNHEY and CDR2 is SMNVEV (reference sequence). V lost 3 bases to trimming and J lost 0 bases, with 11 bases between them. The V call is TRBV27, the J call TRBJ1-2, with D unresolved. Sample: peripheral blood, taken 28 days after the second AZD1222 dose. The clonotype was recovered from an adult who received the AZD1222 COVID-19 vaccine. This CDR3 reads CASSFRPAANYGYTF. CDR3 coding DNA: TGTGCCAGCAGTTTCCGACCTGCCGCTAACTATGGCTACACCTTC.